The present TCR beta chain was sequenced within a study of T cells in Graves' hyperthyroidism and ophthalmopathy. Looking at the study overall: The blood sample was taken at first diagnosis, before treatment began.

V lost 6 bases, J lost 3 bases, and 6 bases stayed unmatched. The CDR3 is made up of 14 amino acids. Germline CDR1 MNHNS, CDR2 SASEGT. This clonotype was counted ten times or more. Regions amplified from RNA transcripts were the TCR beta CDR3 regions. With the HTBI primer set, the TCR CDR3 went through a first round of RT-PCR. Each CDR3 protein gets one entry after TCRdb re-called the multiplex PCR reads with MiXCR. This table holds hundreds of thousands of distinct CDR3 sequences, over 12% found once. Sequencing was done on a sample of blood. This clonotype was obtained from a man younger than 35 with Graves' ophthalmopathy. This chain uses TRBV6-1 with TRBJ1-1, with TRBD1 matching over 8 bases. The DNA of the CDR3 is TGTGCCAGCAGCATAGTGACAGGGGACACTGAAGCTTTCTTT. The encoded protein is CASSIVTGDTEAFF.